The source of this T cell receptor beta chain is a study of beta chain features in type 1 diabetes. Study results and caveats: Researchers could not determine here whether HLA type influences TCRB rearrangement.

By way of CD45RO/CCR7/CD25/CD127/CD95/CD27, the CD4+ regulatory, stem cell-like memory, central memory and naive cells were sorted. CDR3 size: 13 residues. Between the trimmed V and J ends, which lost 7 bases and 10 bases, there was a span of 17 bases. Per the germline V gene, CDR1 is SGHDN and CDR2 is FVKESK. Expressed TCRB transcripts were sequenced, since all the RNA that had been isolated was reverse transcribed. Clones were read by immunoSEQ multiplex PCR, and TCRdb kept only the in-frame ones, dropping some. The sample contains approximately 40,000 clones, approximately 49% of which appear only once. About this clone itself: Its matching antigen is unknown.

The receptor comes from a woman aged 30 to 39 in good health. The sequenced sample was stem cell memory CD4+ T cells from blood. V usage is TRBV14 and J usage is TRBJ2-1; D gene uncertain. CDR3 sequence: CASNSGPSEEQFF. The CDR3 DNA reads as TGTGCCAGCAACAGTGGCCCCTCGGAAGAGCAGTTCTTC.